This T cell receptor beta chain was obtained from a study of T cells expressing NK-cell markers. About the research overall: Cells sorted as CD3+CD56+NKG2C+, CD3+CD56+NKG2C- and CD3+CD56-NKG2C+ T cells supplied the TCR beta repertoires. Seven donors tested HCMV-seropositive and one tested seronegative among the eight sequenced.

Comment on this clonotype: Antigen: not known.

CDR3 length: 11 amino acids. Germline loops: CDR1 SQVTM, CDR2 ANQGSEA. TCRdb re-called the 5' RACE reads and shows each CDR3 protein once, DNA omitted. Recorded for this sample: approximately 110,000 distinct CDR3 sequences. Study-wide findings and caveats: As a fraction of CD8+ T cells, dominant NKG2C+ clonotypes reached about 1.0-7.5% in 5 or 6 donors. Similarly, these clonotypes led the CD3+CD56-NKG2C+ fraction as well in a few donors.

This TCR came from a woman aged 18 to 75 in good health. J is TRBJ2-3 and V is TRBV29-1; TCRdb indicates TRBD2, and absent DNA this call remains unverified. The specimen sequenced was blood T cells: a sorted CD56 or NKG2C T cell subset, CD4+ or CD8+ T cells, or bulk PBMC T cells (not recorded which). CDR3 protein: CSESKGDTQYF.